This T cell receptor beta chain was obtained from a study of shared clonotypes between healthy human individuals. Study observations and caveats: Among donors, clonotype sharing was expected to be affected by sequencing depth.

As for this clone: Antigen specificity is unknown.

TCRdb keeps only in-frame clones here, not all; method: immunoSEQ multiplex PCR. The data show roughly 1 million clones, with approximately 80% seen just once and about 0.52% held by the top ten. This sequence originates from a man aged 18 to 29 in good health. Some clones in this sample may be carry-over from other donors' samples. Sequenced material: memory CD4+ T cells from PBMCs. Subset: CD45RA-negative fraction.

CDR3 amino acids: CASSHSPRGGDYGYTF. CDR3 nucleotide sequence: TGTGCCAGCAGCCACTCCCCCAGGGGGGGGGACTATGGCTACACCTTC. The V call is TRBV4-2, the J call TRBJ1-2; 7 bases match TRBD1. V was clipped by 3 bases and J by 3 bases; unmatched bases: 10. Germline CDR1 LGHNA, CDR2 YNFKEQ. This CDR3 is 16 amino acids long.